The 23 T cell receptor beta chains in this list originate from one sample, sequenced in a study of cytomegalovirus exposure and HLA in healthy donors. The study ran its PCR with 60 Vbeta and 13 Jbeta primers. Clones were read by immunoSEQ multiplex PCR, and TCRdb kept only the in-frame ones, dropping some. The sample shows more than 95,000 clones, around 80% of them seen only once. Sequencing used PBMCs. These receptors originate from a young man in good health and CMV-seropositive.

The sample holds a few counts of this clone. The rearrangement joins TRBV30 to TRBJ1-2; the match to TRBD1 covers 7 bases. The V segment lost 7 bases and the J segment 8 bases; nucleotides outside the gene matches: 10. Germline lookup yields CDR1 GTSNPN and CDR2 SVGIG (reference sequence). This CDR3 spans 12 amino acids. CDR3 sequence (DNA): TGTGCCTATACGACAGGGTCACGAGGCTACACCTTC. Its translation is CAYTTGSRGYTF.

The V and J genes are TRBV10-2 and TRBJ2-7; the D is unclear. Trimming removed 3 bases from V and 0 bases from J, with 9 bases in between. The CDR3 is made up of 14 amino acids. Germline V lookup: CDR1 WSHSY, CDR2 SAAADI. CDR3 sequence (DNA): TGCGCCAGCAGTGACGCGCTACTCTCCTACGAGCAGTACTTC. It is translated as CASSDALLSYEQYF.

The chain links TRBV27 to TRBJ2-6; TRBD1 matches 7 bases. Per the germline V gene, CDR1 is MNHEY and CDR2 is SMNVEV (reference sequence). The CDR3 covers 15 residues. V lost 7 bases and J lost 0; bases outside the gene matches: 3. CDR3 sequence (DNA): TGTGCCAGCAAGGCAGGGGGCTCTGGGGCCAACGTCCTGACTTTC. Protein sequence: CASKAGGSGANVLTF.

This clone has just one count. The gene calls are TRBV25-1 and TRBJ1-1, with 8 positions matching TRBD1. The length of the CDR3 is 13 residues. CDR1 is MGHDK and CDR2 is SYGVNS in the germline V gene. The J segment lost 5 bases and the V segment lost 7 bases, leaving 6 bases of the junction unmatched. The CDR3 DNA follows: TGTGCCAGCACGGGGGACAGGTTAACTGAAGCTTTCTTT. This codes for CASTGDRLTEAFF.

This chain joins TRBV5-1 and TRBJ2-7; D possibly corresponds to TRBD1 (6 bases). CDR1 and CDR2 from the germline V gene are SGHRS and YFSETQ. V shed 0 bases and J shed 4 bases, with 14 bases lying between them. The CDR3 loop spans 15 amino acids. This CDR3 reads CASSLGPTQGYEQYF. Here the CDR3 DNA reads TGCGCCAGCAGCTTGGGACCCACACAGGGTTACGAGCAGTACTTC.

This chain joins TRBV30 and TRBJ2-3, with 12 bases fitting TRBD2. The CDR3 is made up of 14 amino acids. V lost 3 bases, J lost 6 bases, and 4 bases stayed unmatched. The germline CDR1 and CDR2 sequences are GTSNPN and SVGIG (reference sequence). The CDR3 nucleotides are TGTGCCTGGAGGACTAGCGGGAGTTCGGATACGCAGTATTTT. This codes for CAWRTSGSSDTQYF.

A word on this clone: Other DNA variants within this sample encode the same CDR3. The CDR3 spells CASSPRTSGSSSYEQYF. The CDR3 DNA is TGTGCCAGCTCGCCAAGGACTAGCGGGAGTAGTTCCTACGAGCAGTACTTC. This rearrangement joins TRBV18 to TRBJ2-7; 13 bases align to TRBD2. The CDR3 spans 17 residues. The junction had 9 bases not matched to a gene; V was cut back by 6 bases and J by 1 base. Germline values: CDR1 KGHSH, CDR2 LQKENI.

The chain uses TRBV5-1 and TRBJ1-3, with a tentative D call TRBD1 (5 bases). This CDR3 contains 17 residues. V lost 6 bases and J lost 0, with 19 bases in between. Germline CDR1 is SGHRS and CDR2 is YFSETQ. This CDR3 is CASTPFGQGFSGNTIYF. In DNA form, the CDR3 reads TGCGCCAGCACCCCCTTTGGGCAGGGTTTCTCTGGAAACACCATATATTTT.

The CDR3 DNA sequence: TGTGCCAGCTCACCAGAACAGGGATCCATGAACACTGAAGCTTTCTTT. The encoded protein is CASSPEQGSMNTEAFF. The gene calls are TRBV18 and TRBJ1-1, with D possibly being TRBD1 (6 bases). CDR3 length: 16 residues. V was shortened by 2 bases and J by 0 bases, with 13 bases between the two germline ends. Germline V gene data show CDR1 as KGHSH and CDR2 as LQKENI.

The chain carries TRBV7-2 and TRBJ2-5; 10 nucleotides line up with TRBD2. This CDR3 contains 17 residues. Trimming removed 1 base from V and 5 bases from J; junction bases left unmatched: 10. Germline V CDR1 and CDR2: SGHTA, FQGNSA. Here the CDR3 reads CASSLDLNSGRRETQYF. DNA of the CDR3: TGTGCCAGCAGCTTAGACTTAAATAGCGGGAGGCGGGAGACCCAGTACTTC.

Written as DNA, the CDR3 is TGTGCCATCAGTGAGGGACTAGCGGGGTCCCCAGGCAAGGGGACCCAGTACTTC. This sequence encodes CAISEGLAGSPGKGTQYF. The chain uses TRBV10-3 and TRBJ2-5; 12 nucleotides agree with TRBD2. There are 18 residues in the CDR3. Trimming cost V 2 bases and J 7 bases; bases outside gene matches: 14. The germline gives CDR1 ENHRY, CDR2 SYGVKD.

J is TRBJ2-2 and V is TRBV9, with 10 bases fitting TRBD2. Germline loops: CDR1 SGDLS, CDR2 YYNGEE. The CDR3 is made up of 16 amino acids. Trimming at V came to 4 bases and at J to 1 base, leaving 4 bases not matched to a gene. CDR3 sequence reads: CASSSRTSGNTGELFF. CDR3 DNA sequence: TGTGCCAGCAGCTCGCGGACTAGCGGGAACACCGGGGAGCTGTTTTTT. Full variable domain (missing parts from reference TRBV9 and TRBJ2-2): DSGVTQTPKHLITATGQRVTLRCSPRSGDLSVYWYQQSLDQGLQFLIQYYNGEERAKGNILERFSAQQFPDLHSELNLSSLELGDSALYFCASSSRTSGNTGELFFGEGSRLTVL.

This clone has just one count. The chain carries TRBV7-2 and TRBJ2-6, with D perhaps matching TRBD1 (5 bases). The CDR3 spans 19 residues. The V gene lost 2 bases and the J gene lost 4 bases, with 21 bases spanning the gap. Germline CDR1 and CDR2: SGHTA and FQGNSA. The CDR3 DNA reads TGTGCCAGCAGCTTAATTCGGGCAGGGATATCTCTGGGGGCCAACGTCCTGACTTTC. Encoded protein: CASSLIRAGISLGANVLTF.

The V gene is TRBV6-5, the J gene TRBJ1-2, with D possibly being TRBD1 (5 bases). There are 15 residues in the CDR3. Trimming took off 3 bases at V and 4 bases at J, with 15 bases between the two ends. Germline lookup yields CDR1 MNHEY and CDR2 SVGAGI. CDR3 amino acids: CASSYEARDLYGYTF. CDR3 nucleotides: TGTGCCAGCAGTTATGAAGCCAGGGATCTCTATGGCTACACCTTC.

The V and J genes are TRBV27 and TRBJ2-7, with TRBD1 as a possible D gene (6 bases). This CDR3 is built from 14 residues. Per germline, CDR1 MNHEY and CDR2 SMNVEV (reference sequence). V lost 6 bases to trimming and J lost 5 bases, with 17 bases between them. CDR3 in DNA: TGTGCCAGCAGCTACCTCTACAGGGAGCACGAGCAGTACTTC. Translated: CASSYLYREHEQYF.

This clone appeared once. V and J are TRBV19 and TRBJ2-7, with D maybe TRBD1 (6 bases). V was trimmed by 3 bases and J by 1 base, leaving 13 bases between them. This CDR3 has 15 residues. The V gene's germline CDR1 is LNHDA and CDR2 SQIVND (reference sequence). The CDR3 DNA reads TGTGCCAGTAGTATCTATGCACAGGGATCCTACGAGCAGTACTTC. Translated, it gives CASSIYAQGSYEQYF.

The chain links TRBV7-2 to TRBJ1-6, with no clear D. The CDR3 contains 17 residues. The germline V gene encodes CDR1 SGHTA and CDR2 FQGNSA. V lost 1 base and J lost 3, with 13 bases in between. The CDR3 spells CASSLGSLRFYNSPLHF. CDR3 DNA sequence: TGTGCCAGCAGCTTAGGCTCCCTCAGGTTCTATAATTCACCCCTCCACTTT.

The chain carries TRBV30 and TRBJ1-3; D gene uncertain. Per germline, CDR1 GTSNPN and CDR2 SVGIG (reference sequence). The CDR3 length is 12 residues. Trimming removed 3 bases at V and 0 bases at J, with 3 bases between. The CDR3 protein is CAWSYSGNTIYF. CDR3 coding DNA: TGTGCCTGGAGCTACTCTGGAAACACCATATATTTT.

The chain is built from TRBV14 and TRBJ2-5; 7 bases map to TRBD2. The CDR3 is made up of 20 amino acids. Trimming cost V 1 base and J 0 bases; bases outside gene matches: 17. Germline loops: CDR1 SGHDN, CDR2 FVKESK. CDR3 DNA sequence: TGTGCCAGCAGCCAAGTACGAGCGGGGAGCTATTTGCGGTACCAAGAGACCCAGTACTTC. It translates to CASSQVRAGSYLRYQETQYF.

The chain joins TRBV9 to TRBJ2-7; TRBD2 agrees at 10 bases. This CDR3 contains 16 residues. The V gene's germline CDR1 is SGDLS and CDR2 YYNGEE. Losses at the gene ends were 0 bases for V and 2 bases for J; bases not matched to a gene: 5. For the CDR3, the DNA is TGTGCCAGCAGCGTAGGAGCGGGAGGGCTGACCTACGAGCAGTACTTC. Amino acids: CASSVGAGGLTYEQYF.

This clone was counted between two and nine times. The V gene is TRBV5-1, the J gene TRBJ2-5; D is perhaps TRBD1 (5 bases). The CDR3 has 12 residues. The V end was cut by 0 bases, the J end by 5 bases, with 5 bases between. Germline CDR1 SGHRS, CDR2 YFSETQ. The CDR3 spells CASSLAGETQYF. CDR3 nucleotide sequence: TGCGCCAGCAGCTTGGCAGGGGAGACCCAGTACTTC.

This CDR3 is CASSQGGLSNEQFF. The CDR3 region has the DNA TGCGCCAGCAGCCAGGGGGGACTGAGCAATGAGCAGTTCTTC. The V call is TRBV4-3, the J call TRBJ2-1; D might be TRBD2 (6 bases). V shed 3 bases and J shed 6 bases, with 12 bases lying between them. CDR1 is LGHNA, CDR2 YSLEER, per germline. This CDR3 is built from 14 residues.

This clone was detected once. The rearrangement uses TRBV5-1 and TRBJ2-1; possible D gene TRBD1, 5 bases. V lost 0 bases and J 3 bases, leaving 7 bases between the germline ends. This CDR3 region has 14 residues. Germline CDR1 and CDR2: SGHRS and YFSETQ. This chain's CDR3 is CASSLGQNYNEQFF. CDR3 sequence (DNA): TGCGCCAGCAGCTTGGGACAGAACTACAATGAGCAGTTCTTC.